This T cell receptor (beta chain) was identified in a study of T-cell memory formation after mild COVID-19. Study results and caveats: Later expanders leaned CD4+, whereas clones that contracted between day 15 and 85 were balanced CD4/CD8. Some clones that responded turned up in pre-infection memory, which suggests that cross-reactive memory joined in.

CDR3 length: 13 residues. With 6 bases removed from V and 0 bases from J, the gap between germline ends came to 6 bases. The V gene's germline CDR1 is SGHRS and CDR2 YFSETQ. Amplification by 5'RACE using constant-segment primers produced TCR alpha and TCR beta cDNA libraries that carried sample barcodes and UMIs. TCRdb reanalysed the 5' RACE reads using MiXCR and keeps one entry per CDR3 protein. The sample gives about 110,000 distinct CDR3 sequences, approximately 15% of which show up once; less than 35% is in the top ten. This clonotype was observed a handful of times. Its antigen is undetermined. This TCR was recovered from an adult woman who had mild COVID-19 (a few samples of this study predate the infection). Cell type and time point are not known. The specimen was PBMCs or a T cell subset sorted from them (not recorded which). This chain joins TRBV5-1 and TRBJ2-2; D not certain. The CDR3 protein is CASNWANTGELFF. The CDR3 DNA reads as TGCGCCAGCAACTGGGCGAACACCGGGGAGCTGTTTTTT.